What follows are 27 T cell receptor beta chains derived from one specimen sequenced in a study of blood T cell repertoires in COVID-19. TCRdb keeps only in-frame clones here, not all; method: immunoSEQ multiplex PCR. The table includes 60,000 or so clones, about nine tenths detected once. The sequencing input was peripheral blood. The receptors shown here come from a man aged 55-75 years with acute or convalescent COVID-19.

The chain links TRBV5-1 to TRBJ2-1; D is perhaps TRBD1 (5 bases). Germline CDR1 is SGHRS and CDR2 is YFSETQ. The CDR3 has 15 residues. The V end lost 7 bases, the J end lost 3 bases, and 17 bases lay between the germline ends. The CDR3 nucleotides read TGCGCCAGCGGCCCTGGGGCCGAGAACTACAATGAGCAGTTCTTC. Protein product: CASGPGAENYNEQFF.

This clone was recorded once. The chain joins TRBV5-1 to TRBJ2-3; the match to TRBD2 covers 9 bases. Germline lookup yields CDR1 SGHRS and CDR2 YFSETQ. This CDR3 is 16 amino acids long. J gave up 2 bases and V 4 bases, and 8 bases lay outside the gene matches. CDR3 nucleotides: TGCGCCAGCAGCCCCGGAGGGACTAGCCCCACAGATACGCAGTATTTT. Protein: CASSPGGTSPTDTQYF.

The chain couples TRBV3-1 (or the pseudogene TRBV3-2) to TRBJ1-5, with D uncertain. V was cut by 1 base and J by 0 bases, with 4 bases left in between. CDR3 length: 14 amino acids. In germline, CDR1 is LGHDT, CDR2 YNNKEL (reference sequence). The CDR3 region has the DNA TGTGCCAGCAGCCAAGGAGTTAGCAATCAGCCCCAGCATTTT. Translating it yields CASSQGVSNQPQHF.

J is TRBJ1-2 and V is TRBV6-5; the D gene is possibly TRBD1 (5 bases). The germline V gene encodes CDR1 MNHEY and CDR2 SVGAGI. The V and J ends lost 4 bases and 7 bases respectively, with 10 bases between them. This CDR3 comprises 12 residues. CDR3: CASSFQGGGYTF. The CDR3 DNA follows: TGTGCCAGCAGTTTTCAGGGAGGTGGCTACACCTTC.

The chain couples TRBV6-5 to TRBJ1-6; no definite D call. Trimming removed 7 bases from V and 5 bases from J, with 15 bases in between. The CDR3 totals 15 residues. CDR1 and CDR2 from the germline V gene are MNHEY and SVGAGI. The CDR3 sequence: CASTTRETHNSPLHF. For the CDR3, the DNA is TGTGCCAGCACTACCCGGGAGACTCATAATTCACCCCTCCACTTT.

The chain is built from TRBV14 and TRBJ2-2; D might be TRBD1 (6 bases). This CDR3 contains 15 residues. Germline V CDR1 and CDR2: SGHDN, FVKESK. V lost 4 bases and J 5 bases, leaving 14 bases between the germline ends. CDR3 in amino acids: CASSLRLTGTGELFF. CDR3 nucleotides: TGTGCCAGCAGCCTGCGACTAACAGGGACCGGGGAGCTGTTTTTT.

J is TRBJ2-5 and V is TRBV11-3, with 11 bases that match TRBD2. The trim removed 5 bases at V and 1 base at J, leaving 6 bases unmatched. Germline CDR1 reads SGHNT; CDR2 reads YENEEA. The CDR3 is 16 residues long. CDR3: CASSPGTSGPQETQYF. CDR3 coding DNA: TGTGCCAGCAGCCCGGGGACTAGCGGACCCCAAGAGACCCAGTACTTC.

The V call is TRBV5-1, the J call TRBJ1-1; tentative D call: TRBD1 (5 bases). Germline lookup yields CDR1 SGHRS and CDR2 YFSETQ. This CDR3 has 13 amino acids. V gave up 4 bases and J gave up 1 base, with 8 bases separating them. CDR3 sequence (DNA): TGCGCCAGCAGCCGGACAACGAACACTGAAGCTTTCTTT. Translated, it gives CASSRTTNTEAFF.

CDR3 residues: CASSHGTGISTDTQYF. CDR3 coding DNA: TGCGCCAGCAGCCATGGGACAGGGATAAGCACAGATACGCAGTATTTT. The V call is TRBV4-1, the J call TRBJ2-3, with TRBD1 matching 9 bases. Germline CDR1 reads MGHRA; CDR2 reads YSYEKL. V was clipped by 3 bases and J by 0 bases; unmatched bases: 4. The CDR3 sequence is 16 residues long.

The chain couples TRBV19 to TRBJ2-2, with 11 bases that match TRBD1. Germline values: CDR1 LNHDA, CDR2 SQIVND (reference sequence). This CDR3 contains 16 residues. With V trimmed by 5 bases and J by 6 bases, 8 bases remained unmatched. This chain's CDR3 is CASSDSGTGGPGELFF. The CDR3 DNA sequence: TGTGCCAGTAGTGATTCCGGGACAGGGGGTCCCGGGGAGCTGTTTTTT.

This chain uses TRBV11-2 with TRBJ1-4; TRBD1 aligns across 10 bases. The CDR3 runs to 15 residues. Germline V gene sequence: CDR1 SGHAT, CDR2 FQNNGV. V dropped 5 bases and J dropped 7; count of bases not matched to a gene: 7. The CDR3 bases are TGTGCCAGCAGCCTCGACAGGGGGCGCAGTGAAAAACTGTTTTTT. It codes for CASSLDRGRSEKLFF.

This chain links TRBV4-1 with TRBJ2-7; TRBD1 agrees at 8 bases. The V and J ends lost 0 bases and 0 bases, in that order; junction bases with no gene match: 7. Germline V gene data show CDR1 as MGHRA and CDR2 as YSYEKL. This CDR3 contains 17 residues. The DNA of the CDR3 is TGCGCCAGCAGCCAAGACCGGGGACAGGCGCTCTCCTACGAGCAGTACTTC. As protein: CASSQDRGQALSYEQYF.

This clone appeared a few times. The gene calls are TRBV24-1 and TRBJ2-2; D unresolved. This CDR3 is 13 amino acids long. CDR1 is KGHDR and CDR2 is SFDVKD in the germline V gene. The V end was cut by 0 bases, the J end by 6 bases, with 4 bases between. For the CDR3, the DNA is TGTGCCACCAGTGATTTGGTAGCCGGGGAGCTGTTTTTT. Its translation is CATSDLVAGELFF.

This clone was counted a single time. The chain uses TRBV2 and TRBJ1-6; 10 bases are a match to TRBD1. V shed 8 bases, J shed 13 bases, and the junction held 11 bases outside the gene matches. CDR3 length equals 14 residues. Germline V lookup: CDR1 SNHLY, CDR2 FYNNEI. In nucleotides, the CDR3 is TGTGCCAGCTGGGGGACAGGGGAACTTTCCCCCCTCCACTTT. Its translation: CASWGTGELSPLHF.

The chain employs TRBV3-1 (or the pseudogene TRBV3-2) and TRBJ1-4, with 7 bases that match TRBD1. This CDR3 has 15 residues. V lost 0 bases to trimming and J lost 5 bases; unmatched junction nucleotides: 3. Germline loops: CDR1 LGHDT, CDR2 YNNKEL (reference sequence). The CDR3 bases are TGTGCCAGCAGCCAAGATCTGGACAGGAATGAAAAACTGTTTTTT. Encoded protein: CASSQDLDRNEKLFF.

The chain links TRBV14 to TRBJ1-5; 9 nucleotides match TRBD1. CDR3 length: 15 amino acids. Germline CDR1 is SGHDN and CDR2 is FVKESK. V lost 9 bases and J lost 3; bases outside the gene matches: 9. The CDR3: CASIRDRVNNQPQHF. The CDR3 DNA follows: TGTGCCAGTATCCGGGACAGGGTGAACAATCAGCCCCAGCATTTT. The entire variable domain, with the rest obtained from reference TRBV14 and TRBJ1-5, is as follows: EAGVTQFPSHSVIEKGQTVTLRCDPISGHDNLYWYRRVMGKEIKFLLHFVKESKQDESGMPNNRFLAERTGGTYSTLKVQPAELEDSGVYFCASIRDRVNNQPQHFGDGTRLSIL.

The chain couples TRBV21-1 to TRBJ1-1. TRBV21-1 is marked as a pseudogene. The CDR3 is made up of 13 amino acids. In nucleotides, the CDR3 is TGTGCCAGCAGCCCCCGCGGTCGGACTGAAGCTTTCTTT. Its protein is CASSPRGRTEAFF.

The chain uses TRBV19 and TRBJ1-1, with 7 bases matching TRBD1. Germline CDR1 LNHDA, CDR2 SQIVND (reference sequence). The CDR3 runs to 17 residues. The V segment lost 2 bases and the J segment 7 bases; nucleotides outside the gene matches: 16. The CDR3 nucleotides read TGTGCCAGTAGTATATCCGACAGGGCATGGGGAGCGATTGAAGCTTTCTTT. Protein: CASSISDRAWGAIEAFF.

The V and J genes are TRBV24-1 and TRBJ2-3; tentatively, D is TRBD1 (6 bases). Germline lookup yields CDR1 KGHDR and CDR2 SFDVKD. Trimming stripped 1 base from V and 0 bases from J, with 7 bases between. The CDR3 contains 15 residues. CDR3 sequence: CATSDLRGSTDTQYF. CDR3 DNA: TGTGCCACCAGTGATTTAAGGGGGAGCACAGATACGCAGTATTTT.

This clone is a singleton in its sample. This rearrangement joins TRBV7-7 to TRBJ2-3; 8 positions agree with TRBD1. This CDR3 contains 15 residues. Germline-derived CDR1 and CDR2 are SSHAT and FNYEAQ (reference sequence). V was clipped by 5 bases and J by 3 bases; unmatched bases: 7. The CDR3 region is CASSRSGQATDTQYF. The CDR3 bases are TGTGCCAGCAGCCGGTCGGGACAGGCGACAGATACGCAGTATTTT.

The chain links TRBV11-3 to TRBJ2-1; 8 nucleotides align to TRBD1. Germline V gene data show CDR1 as SGHNT and CDR2 as YENEEA. This CDR3 spans 14 amino acids. V shed 3 bases, J shed 7 bases, and the junction held 5 bases outside the gene matches. The CDR3 region is CASSFDRGENEQFF. CDR3 nucleotide sequence: TGTGCCAGCAGCTTTGACAGGGGCGAGAATGAGCAGTTCTTC.

This chain links TRBV19 with TRBJ1-1; weak D call: TRBD1 (6 bases). Trimming stripped 5 bases from V and 1 base from J, with 17 bases between. There are 16 residues in the CDR3. Germline assignment: CDR1 LNHDA and CDR2 SQIVND (reference sequence). CDR3 DNA sequence: TGTGCCAGTAGTCTTCCCCGGGACAAGAGGAACACTGAAGCTTTCTTT. Its protein is CASSLPRDKRNTEAFF. Full variable domain (rest looked up from reference TRBV19 and TRBJ1-1): DGGITQSPKYLFRKEGQNVTLSCEQNLNHDAMYWYRQDPGQGLRLIYYSQIVNDFQKGDIAEGYSVSREKKESFPLTVTSAQKNPTAFYLCASSLPRDKRNTEAFFGQGTRLTVV.

This clone appeared a single time. V gene TRBV30 combines with J gene TRBJ1-6; D gene ambiguous. The CDR3 sequence is 13 residues long. Trimming cost V 5 bases and J 9 bases, with 14 bases left between them. Germline V gene data show CDR1 as GTSNPN and CDR2 as SVGIG (reference sequence). The CDR3 region has the DNA TGTGCCTGGGGTTTGGGAGGCGGTTCACCCCTCCACTTT. Translation: CAWGLGGGSPLHF.

This clone was detected once. The J gene is TRBJ1-1, the V gene TRBV19; D is uncertain. V lost 6 bases, J lost 5 bases, and 13 bases lay in between. Looked up from germline, CDR1 is LNHDA and CDR2 is SQIVND (reference sequence). This CDR3 has 13 residues. The CDR3 protein is CASSPGGGTEAFF. In DNA, the CDR3 is TGTGCCAGTAGCCCGGGAGGCGGGACTGAAGCTTTCTTT.

The chain carries TRBV7-3 and TRBJ1-1; a weak D match, TRBD1 (5 bases). Germline V CDR1 and CDR2: SGHTA, FQGTGA. V was cut by 5 bases and J by 3 bases, with 16 bases left in between. The CDR3 runs to 15 residues. The CDR3 bases are TGTGCCAGCAGCCCCAGGGTTGGAGGGCACACTGAAGCTTTCTTT. Residues: CASSPRVGGHTEAFF.

This chain connects TRBV30 to TRBJ1-5, with 7 bases lining up with TRBD1. V was pared by 0 bases and J by 8 bases, with 19 bases of the junction left unmatched. Germline values: CDR1 GTSNPN, CDR2 SVGIG (reference sequence). The CDR3 totals 18 residues. CDR3 amino acids: CAWSVHVVAGGPGEPQHF. For the CDR3, the DNA is TGTGCCTGGAGTGTACATGTGGTGGCAGGGGGGCCTGGGGAGCCCCAGCATTTT.

The chain recombines TRBV7-9 with TRBJ1-2; weak D call: TRBD1 (5 bases). The CDR3 extends over 14 amino acids. Germline CDR1 and CDR2: SEHNR and FQNEAQ (reference sequence). The V and J ends lost 6 bases and 3 bases respectively, with 14 bases between them. The CDR3 is CASRQDGGDYGYTF. In DNA, the CDR3 is TGTGCCAGCAGACAGGACGGGGGGGACTATGGCTACACCTTC. Supplemented by reference TRBV7-9 and TRBJ1-2, the full variable domain reads DTGVSQNPRHKITKRGQNVTFRCDPISEHNRLYWYRQTLGQGPEFLTYFQNEAQLEKSRLLSDRFSAERPKGSFSTLEIQRTEQGDSAMYLCASRQDGGDYGYTFGSGTRLTVV.